These 25 T cell receptor beta chains originate from one sample sequenced in a study of blood T cell repertoires in COVID-19. This table comes from immunoSEQ multiplex PCR, and its TCRdb copy is limited to in-frame clones, with some not included. The sample has roughly 130,000 clones, roughly 83% seen once. The specimen sequenced was PBMCs or T cells enriched from blood (not recorded which). Every receptor here comes from a man between 50 and 59 years old who had recovered from COVID-19.

V usage is TRBV15 and J usage is TRBJ1-4, with TRBD1 matching 9 bases. Trimming removed 5 bases from V and 6 bases from J; junction bases left unmatched: 4. CDR1 and CDR2 (germline): LNHNV, YYDKDF (reference sequence). The CDR3 loop spans 14 amino acids. CDR3 amino acids: CATSLDRGYEKLFF. The CDR3 DNA sequence: TGTGCCACCAGCCTGGACAGGGGTTATGAAAAACTGTTTTTT.

The chain combines TRBV7-2 with TRBJ1-3; D uncertain. Between the trimmed V and J ends, which lost 4 bases and 1 base, there was a span of 20 bases. CDR1 is SGHTA and CDR2 is FQGNSA in the germline V gene. The CDR3 loop spans 18 amino acids. The CDR3 region is CASSSHNAGWGSGNTIYF. The CDR3 DNA sequence: TGTGCCAGCAGCTCCCACAACGCGGGCTGGGGTTCTGGAAACACCATATATTTT. The full variable domain, its missing parts supplied by reference TRBV7-2 and TRBJ1-3, is GAGVSQSPSNKVTEKGKDVELRCDPISGHTALYWYRQSLGQGLEFLIYFQGNSAPDKSGLPSDRFSAERTGGSVSTLTIQRTQQEDSAVYLCASSSHNAGWGSGNTIYFGEGSWLTVV.

The chain has TRBV27 and TRBJ2-1, with 12 bases that match TRBD2. This CDR3 has 16 residues. The V and J ends lost 3 bases and 4 bases, in that order; junction bases with no gene match: 4. Looked up from germline, CDR1 is MNHEY and CDR2 is SMNVEV (reference sequence). Here the CDR3 DNA reads TGTGCCAGCAGTTTGAGACTAGCGGGGGATTACAATGAGCAGTTCTTC. Amino acids: CASSLRLAGDYNEQFF.

The genes are TRBV5-1 and TRBJ2-5; TRBD1 is a possible D gene (5 bases). V was cut by 3 bases and J by 4 bases, with 16 bases left in between. Germline CDR1 reads SGHRS; CDR2 reads YFSETQ. The length of the CDR3 is 15 residues. CDR3 in amino acids: CASSWGGISSETQYF. The CDR3 nucleotides read TGCGCCAGCAGCTGGGGCGGAATTTCCTCAGAGACCCAGTACTTC.

The V and J genes are TRBV3-1 (or the pseudogene TRBV3-2) and TRBJ1-3; tentatively, D is TRBD1 (6 bases). Germline-derived CDR1 and CDR2 are LGHDT and YNNKEL (reference sequence). The germline V and J ends were trimmed by 4 bases and 0 bases, with 10 bases remaining between them. This CDR3 comprises 15 residues. The CDR3 sequence is CASSRDTGSGNTIYF. The CDR3 DNA is TGTGCCAGCAGCCGGGACACTGGCTCTGGAAACACCATATATTTT.

The V gene is TRBV29-1, the J gene TRBJ1-2, with TRBD1 identical over 8 bases. Germline CDR1 reads SQVTM; CDR2 reads ANQGSEA. The CDR3 is 16 residues long. V lost 7 bases, J lost 4 bases, and 17 bases stayed unmatched. The CDR3 coding sequence is TGCAGCGCCCCAGCGGGGGGGCAGGGGGCGGGCTATGGCTACACCTTC. Amino acids: CSAPAGGQGAGYGYTF.

The chain recombines TRBV6-5 with TRBJ2-7, with 7 bases identical to TRBD1. The CDR3 is 13 amino acids. Unmatched junction bases numbered 5, after V lost 7 bases and J lost 2 bases. Germline CDR1 is MNHEY and CDR2 is SVGAGI. In DNA, the CDR3 is TGTGCCAGCATTAAGGGACAGCCCTACGAGCAGTACTTC. This sequence encodes CASIKGQPYEQYF.

This chain links TRBV4-1 with TRBJ1-1; D perhaps matches TRBD1 (6 bases). V lost 5 bases and J lost 0, with 16 bases in between. From germline, CDR1 is MGHRA and CDR2 YSYEKL. The CDR3 length is 16 residues. Here the CDR3 DNA reads TGCGCCAGCAGCAAGATGGGGGCAGGGATGAACACTGAAGCTTTCTTT. Translated: CASSKMGAGMNTEAFF.

V is TRBV5-1 and J is TRBJ1-4; no firm D call. The V and J ends lost 0 bases and 8 bases respectively, with 11 bases between them. The CDR3 is 14 amino acids. Germline CDR1 SGHRS, CDR2 YFSETQ. DNA of the CDR3: TGCGCCAGCAGCTTGGCCCAGAATGAAGAAAAACTGTTTTTT. The encoded protein is CASSLAQNEEKLFF.

The chain is built from TRBV24-1 and TRBJ2-5, with 8 bases lining up with TRBD1. V lost 5 bases and J lost 7; bases outside the gene matches: 11. Germline CDR1 and CDR2: KGHDR and SFDVKD. The length of the CDR3 is 15 residues. The CDR3 is CATSGTDREAGTQYF. The CDR3 coding sequence is TGTGCCACCAGTGGTACGGACAGGGAAGCGGGGACCCAGTACTTC.

The CDR3 nucleotides are TGTGCCATCAGTGAAGGGACAGAAGATAGCAATCAGCCCCAGCATTTT. It translates to CAISEGTEDSNQPQHF. This chain connects TRBV10-3 to TRBJ1-5, with 7 bases that match TRBD1. The length of the CDR3 is 16 residues. Per the germline V gene, CDR1 is ENHRY and CDR2 is SYGVKD. V trimming: 3 bases; J trimming: 0 bases; junction bases outside the gene matches: 5.

The chain is built from TRBV23-1 and TRBJ2-7; 9 nucleotides line up with TRBD1. TRBV23-1 is assigned to the ORF class and has an uncertain function. V lost 9 bases, J lost 5 bases, and 20 bases stayed unmatched. The CDR3 covers 17 residues. The CDR3 bases are TGCGCCAGATACCGCCCACCCCGGGACAGGGTCCGGAACGAGCAGTACTTC. Protein product: CARYRPPRDRVRNEQYF.

This clone was recorded a few times. The V and J genes are TRBV25-1 and TRBJ2-1; D is perhaps TRBD1 (6 bases). The CDR3 runs 11 residues. The V gene's germline CDR1 is MGHDK and CDR2 SYGVNS. Trimming stripped 4 bases from V and 12 bases from J, with 10 bases between. The CDR3 DNA sequence: TGTGCCAGCAGTGGGGGGCAGAGGCAGTTCTTC. Its protein product is CASSGGQRQFF.

J is TRBJ2-5 and V is TRBV7-6; D is unclear. Germline V gene lookup returns CDR1 SGHVS and CDR2 FNYEAQ. The CDR3 has 12 amino acids. V dropped 4 bases and J dropped 5 bases, with 8 bases sitting between them. The CDR3 here is CASSSLEETQYF. In nucleotides, the CDR3 is TGTGCCAGCAGCTCCTTAGAGGAGACCCAGTACTTC.

The chain uses TRBV21-1 and TRBJ1-4; the D segment call TRBD1 is taken from the table without a DNA check. TRBV21-1 corresponds to a pseudogene. The CDR3 has 18 amino acids. The CDR3 sequence is CASSKACMMGQGDEKLFF. The CDR3 nucleotides read TGTGCCAGCAGCAAAGCCTGTATGATGGGACAGGGAGATGAAAAACTGTTTTTT.

This clone was seen just once. This chain links TRBV30 with TRBJ1-3; D is possibly TRBD1 (5 bases). Between the trimmed V and J ends, which lost 2 bases and 3 bases, there was a span of 11 bases. CDR3 length equals 14 residues. Germline V gene sequence: CDR1 GTSNPN, CDR2 SVGIG (reference sequence). As DNA, the CDR3 is TGTGCCTGGAGTCCCATAGGGGTTGGAAACACCATATATTTT. This gives the protein CAWSPIGVGNTIYF.

The V and J genes are TRBV19 and TRBJ1-6, with D possibly TRBD1 on 5 matching bases. Germline CDR1 is LNHDA and CDR2 is SQIVND (reference sequence). This CDR3 contains 17 residues. V was pared by 6 bases and J by 7 bases, with 22 bases between. This chain's CDR3 is CASRWDVGGRTNSPLHF. The CDR3 DNA reads TGTGCCAGTAGGTGGGATGTGGGGGGAAGGACCAATTCACCCCTCCACTTT.

V and J are TRBV9 and TRBJ1-2; TRBD1 matches at 12 bases. CDR3 length equals 16 residues. After removal of 4 bases from V and 3 bases from J, the junction contained 7 bases not matched to a gene. Germline V gives CDR1 SGDLS, CDR2 YYNGEE. The CDR3 region has the DNA TGTGCCAGCAGCCCCTGGGACAGGGGGCGAGACTATGGCTACACCTTC. Translated: CASSPWDRGRDYGYTF.

On this clone itself: Other DNA sequences of this sample code for an identical CDR3. The genes are TRBV6-2 or TRBV6-3 and TRBJ1-5, with D possibly matching TRBD1 (5 bases). Germline values: CDR1 MNHEY, CDR2 SVGEGT. The CDR3 is 16 amino acids. Trimming left V 0 bases short and J 1 base short, with 10 bases between. This CDR3 reads CASSYSGALSNQPQHF. The CDR3 bases are TGTGCCAGCAGTTACTCAGGGGCCTTGAGCAATCAGCCCCAGCATTTT.

This chain links TRBV5-4 with TRBJ2-2, with 7 bases lining up with TRBD2. Germline V CDR1 and CDR2: SGHNT, YYREEE (reference sequence). The CDR3 spans 14 residues. Germline trimming cut 2 bases from V and 8 bases from J; bases unmatched to any gene: 6. CDR3 amino acids: CASSLPGRGGELFF. CDR3 DNA: TGTGCCAGCAGCTTACCGGGGCGGGGGGGGGAGCTGTTTTTT.

This clone was observed once. V gene TRBV25-1 combines with J gene TRBJ2-7; 8 nucleotides align to TRBD1. The V gene's germline CDR1 is MGHDK and CDR2 SYGVNS. Trimming cost V 6 bases and J 0 bases; bases outside gene matches: 16. The CDR3 covers 18 residues. CDR3 sequence reads: CASRQDRGQPYSSYEQYF. CDR3 in DNA: TGTGCCAGCAGACAAGACAGGGGCCAACCCTATAGCTCCTACGAGCAGTACTTC.

J is TRBJ2-1 and V is TRBV24-1; 9 positions agree with TRBD2. The CDR3 covers 19 residues. Germline-derived CDR1 and CDR2 are KGHDR and SFDVKD. The J segment lost 7 bases and the V segment lost 1 base, leaving 16 bases of the junction unmatched. Here the CDR3 reads CATSDFYPRASGEGNEQFF. The CDR3 DNA follows: TGTGCCACCAGTGATTTCTACCCCAGGGCTAGCGGGGAAGGAAATGAGCAGTTCTTC.

The V and J genes are TRBV7-3 and TRBJ2-3; D possibly corresponds to TRBD2 (6 bases). The CDR3 is 14 residues long. Trimming took off 5 bases at V and 2 bases at J, with 11 bases between the two ends. The germline V gene encodes CDR1 SGHTA and CDR2 FQGTGA. The CDR3 DNA is TGTGCCAGCAGCCGAGCGGGCCCCACAGATACGCAGTATTTT. It codes for CASSRAGPTDTQYF.

The rearrangement uses TRBV12-2 and TRBJ1-3; TRBD1, the table's D call, lacks a check against the DNA. TRBV12-2 is described as a pseudogene. The CDR3 covers 15 residues. The CDR3: CASRSTGLTGNTIYF. Written as DNA, the CDR3 is TGTGCAAGTCGCTCAACAGGGTTGACTGGAAACACCATATATTTT.

A remark on this clone: This sample also contains other DNA sequences that code for the same CDR3. The chain recombines TRBV11-3 with TRBJ2-2; 7 bases are a match to TRBD1. The CDR3 spans 15 residues. V shed 3 bases and J 2 bases; nucleotides not matched to a gene: 3. Germline CDR1 SGHNT, CDR2 YENEEA. The CDR3 reads CASSLGQTNTGELFF. The CDR3 bases are TGTGCCAGCAGCTTGGGACAGACCAACACCGGGGAGCTGTTTTTT.